Listed below are T cell receptor beta chains from one sample, sequenced in a study of T cell repertoires in cytomegalovirus infection. TCRdb recomputed calls from the reads with MiXCR, one row per CDR3 protein. The sample lists approximately 910,000 distinct CDR3 sequences, approximately 33% seen once, with roughly 13% in the top ten. No cognate antigen is known for these TCRs. This material consisted of cultured CD8+ T cells from PBMCs, taken from culture after CMV antigen stimulation. The receptors stem from a human donor in good health (CMV status not recorded). Some clones in this sample may be carry-over from other donors' samples. Each CDR3 is given with its conserved first and last residue. Fields, in order: V gene, J gene, clone size, D gene, CDR3 DNA, CDR3 protein. The D gene is left open where the match is weak. Clone size, where shown, is once, few, many, or a class for clones that have expanded.

>TRBV2|TRBJ2-7|few|TRBD1
TGTGCCAGCACCCCGATGCAGGGGGCCCACGAGCAGTACTTC
CASTPMQGAHEQYF
>TRBV12-3/TRBV12-4|TRBJ2-7|few|-
TGTGCCAGCAGTTACGGGGGAGACCACGAGCAGTACTTC
CASSYGGDHEQYF
>TRBV29-1|TRBJ2-1|few|-
TGCAGCGTAGATACGAGCTCCTACAATGAGCAGTTCTTC
CSVDTSSYNEQFF
>TRBV12-3/TRBV12-4|TRBJ2-5|few|-
TGTGCCAGCAGTCCCCTAGCAGGGGTTAGGAGACAAGAGACCCAGTACTTC
CASSPLAGVRRQETQYF
>TRBV7-2|TRBJ2-1|-|TRBD2
TGTGCCAGCAGCTTAGTGGGGGGGATCTTCCCCTTGGATGAGCAGTTCTTC
CASSLVGGIFPLDEQFF
>TRBV27|TRBJ1-2|few|-
TGTGCCAGCAGTCCCTTCAACCTCTATGGCTACACCTTC
CASSPFNLYGYTF
>TRBV27|TRBJ2-7|-|TRBD1
TGTGCCAGCAGTATCCTGACAGGGGGTGCCGACGAGCAGTACTTC
CASSILTGGADEQYF
>TRBV11-2|TRBJ2-5|-|TRBD2
TGTGCCAGCAGCTTAGCGGCTAGCGGGGGGGCCGATGAGACCCAGTACTTC
CASSLAASGGADETQYF
>TRBV7-9|TRBJ2-2|-|-
TGTGCCAGCAGCCCGCCAGGCAACTACGCGAACACCGGGGAGCTGTTTTTT
CASSPPGNYANTGELFF
>TRBV10-3|TRBJ1-1|few|TRBD1
TGTGCCATCAGTGATTACAGGGGGCAGGACACTGAAGCTTTCTTT
CAISDYRGQDTEAFF
>TRBV19|TRBJ2-1|many|-
TGTGCCAGTAGTCCTACCACCTACAATGAGCAGTTCTTC
CASSPTTYNEQFF
>TRBV28|TRBJ2-2|few|-
TGTGCCAGCAGTACGCAGGGTTTAGACACCGGGGAGCTGTTTTTT
CASSTQGLDTGELFF
>TRBV6-2/TRBV6-3|TRBJ2-7|-|-
TGTGCCAGCAGTATCGATCCAACGGAGAGCTCCTACGAGCAGTACTTC
CASSIDPTESSYEQYF
>TRBV6-1|TRBJ1-6|many|-
TGTGCCAGCAGTCCTTACCCCTTTGACAGTAGCTCCTATAATTCACCCCTCCACTTT
CASSPYPFDSSSYNSPLHF
>TRBV19|TRBJ2-1|few|-
TGTGCCAGTAGTATAGCCTCAGGGATGAATGAGCAGTTCTTC
CASSIASGMNEQFF
>TRBV7-6|TRBJ1-2|few|-
TGTGCCAGCAGCCCAAAAGGGGGAAAGGGCTATGGCTACACCTTC
CASSPKGGKGYGYTF
>TRBV6-2/TRBV6-3|TRBJ2-1|few|TRBD2
TGTGCCAGCAGTTACTCTAGCGGGGGGGCCATCATGGAATGGCAGTTCTTC
CASSYSSGGAIMEWQFF
>TRBV6-4|TRBJ1-1|few|-
TGTGCCAGCAGCCAGGAGGGGGGGGGGTTCACTGAAGCTTTCTTT
CASSQEGGGFTEAFF